Below are 24 T cell receptor beta chains sequenced from a single sample in a study of blood T cell repertoires in COVID-19 (dated by TCRdb to the early 2020s). Library generation was performed with the immunoSEQ multiplex PCR assay. TCRdb limited this immuneACCESS table to in-frame rearrangements with V and J called. A share of clones is missing; checked studies link under half to unresolved V genes, and the rest is unexplained. The sample has around 140,000 clones on record, about 86% of them singletons. About 8.4% of the sample comes from the top ten. Material: peripheral blood. Receptor source: a woman aged 60-75 years with active or convalescent COVID-19.

The chain carries TRBV7-8 and TRBJ2-7; 7 positions agree with TRBD1. V shed 1 base and J 2 bases; nucleotides not matched to a gene: 5. The CDR3 spans 15 residues. Germline CDR1 reads SGHVS; CDR2 reads FQNEAQ. The CDR3 here is CASSLGGQPTYEQYV. Here the CDR3 DNA reads TGTGCCAGCAGCTTAGGGGGACAGCCGACCTACGAGCAGTACGTC.

J is TRBJ2-3 and V is TRBV2; 7 nucleotides align to TRBD1. The V segment lost 6 bases and the J segment 3 bases; nucleotides outside the gene matches: 12. The CDR3 totals 16 residues. Germline V gives CDR1 SNHLY, CDR2 FYNNEI. CDR3 amino acids: CASRSGTVFVTDTQYF. The CDR3 nucleotides are TGTGCCAGCAGATCCGGGACAGTCTTTGTGACAGATACGCAGTATTTT.

J is TRBJ2-3 and V is TRBV5-1, with TRBD1 identical over 7 bases. The CDR3 contains 15 residues. The trim removed 4 bases at V and 0 bases at J, leaving 5 bases unmatched. CDR1 and CDR2 from the germline V gene are SGHRS and YFSETQ. CDR3 region: CASSLNRGSTDTQYF. The CDR3 DNA sequence: TGCGCCAGCAGCCTTAACAGGGGTAGCACAGATACGCAGTATTTT.

The table lists this clone with a few counts. The chain combines TRBV7-9 with TRBJ1-1; D is possibly TRBD1 (5 bases). The CDR3 has 15 residues. Trimming removed 3 bases at V and 11 bases at J, with 22 bases between. Germline loops: CDR1 SEHNR, CDR2 FQNEAQ (reference sequence). The CDR3 DNA is TGTGCCAGCAGCTTCTATCCCGCTTCTGGGACTGGCGCTTTCTTT. It encodes CASSFYPASGTGAFF.

This clone was counted once. The V gene is TRBV3-1 (or the pseudogene TRBV3-2), the J gene TRBJ2-5; the D gene is possibly TRBD2 (6 bases). This CDR3 contains 14 residues. The ends were cut back, 5 bases at V and 5 bases at J, with 15 bases in the middle. Looked up from germline, CDR1 is LGHDT and CDR2 is YNNKEL (reference sequence). DNA of the CDR3: TGTGCCAGCAGCTTTCGACTAGGGCGTGAGACCCAGTACTTC. This gives the protein CASSFRLGRETQYF.

V is TRBV5-6 and J is TRBJ1-3; D possibly corresponds to TRBD1 (6 bases). Trimming cost V 7 bases and J 0 bases, with 11 bases left between them. The CDR3 runs 14 residues. In germline, CDR1 is SGHDT, CDR2 YYEEEE. The CDR3 sequence: CASGRTDSGNTIYF. In DNA form, the CDR3 reads TGTGCCAGCGGCAGGACAGACTCTGGAAACACCATATATTTT.

V is TRBV28 and J is TRBJ2-2; D unclear. From germline, CDR1 is MDHEN and CDR2 SYDVKM. This CDR3 contains 13 residues. V was trimmed by 8 bases and J by 2 bases, leaving 9 bases between them. CDR3 coding DNA: TGTGCCAGCGACACGTCAAACACCGGGGAGCTGTTTTTT. It specifies CASDTSNTGELFF.

This clone was counted at least ten times. V and J are TRBV6-4 and TRBJ1-2, with no clear D. This CDR3 region has 13 residues. The V end lost 4 bases, the J end lost 2 bases, and 8 bases lay between the germline ends. Per germline, CDR1 MRHNA and CDR2 SNTAGT. The CDR3 nucleotides read TGTGCCAGCAGTGTCACAGCAAACTATGGCTACACCTTC. Residues: CASSVTANYGYTF.

This clone was found a few times. Its ends do not fully match the called genes, so a read error is possible. This chain connects TRBV7-2 to TRBJ1-1; 8 nucleotides align to TRBD1. The CDR3 runs to 14 residues. CDR1 is SGHTA and CDR2 is FQGNSA in the germline V gene. The CDR3 reads CASSPDRVNTEAFF. The CDR3 nucleotides are TGTGCCAGCAGCCCGGACAGGGTGAATACTGAAGCTTTCTTT.

The gene calls are TRBV27 and TRBJ1-2; D is undetermined. The CDR3 extends over 12 amino acids. CDR1 and CDR2 (germline): MNHEY, SMNVEV (reference sequence). V was pared by 4 bases and J by 4 bases, with 7 bases between. Here the CDR3 reads CASSSDFYGYTF. The CDR3 DNA reads TGTGCCAGCAGTTCTGACTTCTATGGCTACACCTTC.

The chain carries TRBV6-2 or TRBV6-3 and TRBJ1-1; D gene unclear. CDR1 MNHEY and CDR2 SVGEGT come from the germline V gene. The CDR3 contains 14 residues. Trimming cost V 7 bases and J 0 bases, with 12 bases left between them. The CDR3 nucleotides read TGTGCCAGCACCCCTCACGGAGTGAACACTGAAGCTTTCTTT. Protein: CASTPHGVNTEAFF.

The rearrangement uses TRBV2 and TRBJ2-1; TRBD2 aligns across 10 bases. CDR1 and CDR2 from the germline V gene are SNHLY and FYNNEI. The trim removed 6 bases at V and 2 bases at J, leaving 4 bases unmatched. The CDR3 loop spans 15 amino acids. CDR3 bases: TGTGCCAGCAGGACCGGGACTAGCGCCTACAATGAGCAGTTCTTC. Translated, it gives CASRTGTSAYNEQFF.

CDR3: CASSYSIDLGEYF. The CDR3 coding sequence is TGTGCCAGCAGTTACTCGATAGACCTCGGGGAGTACTTC. This chain connects TRBV6-6 to TRBJ2-7, with D perhaps TRBD2 (5 bases). The CDR3 totals 13 residues. Germline lookup yields CDR1 MNHNY and CDR2 SVGAGI (reference sequence). V was cut by 0 bases and J by 11 bases, with 14 bases left in between.

V is TRBV7-3 and J is TRBJ2-2; weak D call: TRBD1 (7 bases). CDR3 length: 17 amino acids. The ends were cut back, 1 base at V and 4 bases at J, with 16 bases in the middle. Per germline, CDR1 SGHTA and CDR2 FQGTGA. The CDR3 spells CASSLRGGGAGTGELFF. DNA of the CDR3: TGTGCCAGCAGCTTAAGAGGAGGGGGCGCGGGCACCGGGGAGCTGTTTTTT.

The J gene is TRBJ1-1, the V gene TRBV29-1; weak D call: TRBD1 (6 bases). V was cut by 3 bases and J by 0 bases, with 11 bases left in between. The CDR3 runs to 14 residues. Germline lookup yields CDR1 SQVTM and CDR2 ANQGSEA. Here the CDR3 reads CSVDTTGLNTEAFF. CDR3 nucleotide sequence: TGCAGCGTTGACACGACAGGTTTGAACACTGAAGCTTTCTTT.

The chain couples TRBV7-2 to TRBJ2-1, with 8 bases fitting TRBD2. The CDR3 totals 15 residues. Germline V gene sequence: CDR1 SGHTA, CDR2 FQGNSA. V lost 3 bases, J lost 0 bases, and 1 base stayed unmatched. The CDR3 sequence: CASSFTSGSYNEQFF. The CDR3 DNA sequence: TGTGCCAGCAGCTTCACTAGCGGCTCCTACAATGAGCAGTTCTTC.

The chain joins TRBV19 to TRBJ2-2, with TRBD1 as a possible D gene (6 bases). From germline, CDR1 is LNHDA and CDR2 SQIVND (reference sequence). CDR3 length: 17 residues. The V and J ends lost 7 bases and 6 bases respectively, with 24 bases between them. The CDR3 sequence is CASTLSPRAGVAGELFF. CDR3 coding DNA: TGTGCCAGTACCCTTTCCCCTCGGGCAGGGGTAGCCGGGGAGCTGTTTTTT.

This clone was counted many times. V gene TRBV7-3 combines with J gene TRBJ2-1; D might be TRBD1 (6 bases). The germline gives CDR1 SGHTA, CDR2 FQGTGA. The CDR3 is 14 residues long. V dropped 5 bases and J dropped 5 bases, with 13 bases sitting between them. Here the CDR3 DNA reads TGTGCCAGCAGCCCAGACTCAGGGGACAATGAGCAGTTCTTC. This codes for CASSPDSGDNEQFF.

A single count supports this clone. The chain links TRBV9 to TRBJ2-5, with TRBD2 identical over 7 bases. The germline V gene encodes CDR1 SGDLS and CDR2 YYNGEE. Trimming cost V 0 bases and J 6 bases; bases outside gene matches: 11. The CDR3 loop spans 16 amino acids. The CDR3 reads CASSVAPAGTGQTQYF. CDR3 DNA sequence: TGTGCCAGCAGCGTAGCTCCAGCGGGGACTGGCCAGACCCAGTACTTC. Filled out from reference TRBV9 and TRBJ2-5, the complete variable domain reads DSGVTQTPKHLITATGQRVTLRCSPRSGDLSVYWYQQSLDQGLQFLIQYYNGEERAKGNILERFSAQQFPDLHSELNLSSLELGDSALYFCASSVAPAGTGQTQYFGPGTRLLVL.

In this sample, this clone turned up a few times. V is TRBV7-2 and J is TRBJ1-1; D gene unclear. Germline CDR1 is SGHTA and CDR2 is FQGNSA. This CDR3 contains 15 residues. Trimming left V 6 bases short and J 4 bases short, with 18 bases between. The chain's CDR3 is CASSQLLAGSTEAFF. CDR3 bases: TGTGCCAGCAGTCAACTCCTGGCGGGGAGCACTGAAGCTTTCTTT.

The chain recombines TRBV6-5 with TRBJ2-7, with a weak D call TRBD1 (7 bases). The germline V gene has CDR1 MNHEY and CDR2 SVGAGI. V lost 6 bases, J lost 3 bases, and 18 bases lay in between. The CDR3 has 15 residues. This CDR3 reads CASREGDSPLYEQYV. The CDR3 DNA follows: TGTGCCAGCAGGGAGGGGGACAGTCCACTCTACGAGCAGTACGTC.

A note on this clone: One junction end disagrees with the germline gene, perhaps due to a read error. The V and J genes are TRBV7-7 and TRBJ2-1; tentatively, D is TRBD2 (5 bases). There are 13 residues in the CDR3. Per the germline V gene, CDR1 is SSHAT and CDR2 is FNYEAQ (reference sequence). CDR3 in amino acids: CASSSEGVNEQFF. CDR3 sequence (DNA): TGTGCTAGCAGCTCAGAGGGAGTAAATGAGCAGTTCTTC. The full variable domain, in which reference TRBV7-7 and TRBJ2-1 provide the parts outside the CDR3, is GAGVSQSPRYKVTKRGQDVTLRCDPISSHATLYWYQQALGQGPEFLTYFNYEAQPDKSGLPSDRFSAERPEGSISTLTIQRTEQRDSAMYRCASSSEGVNEQFFGPGTRLTVL.

V is TRBV7-9 and J is TRBJ1-1, with TRBD1 matching 9 bases. Per the germline V gene, CDR1 is SEHNR and CDR2 is FQNEAQ (reference sequence). Trimming took 2 bases from V and 4 from J; bases not matched to a gene: 8. CDR3 length: 16 amino acids. CDR3 sequence reads: CASSLSGTGSGTEAFF. DNA of the CDR3: TGTGCCAGCAGCTTAAGTGGGACAGGGAGTGGCACTGAAGCTTTCTTT.

The chain employs TRBV6-5 and TRBJ1-1; no reliable D call. The V and J ends lost 7 bases and 8 bases respectively, with 17 bases between them. This CDR3 is 13 amino acids long. Looked up from germline, CDR1 is MNHEY and CDR2 is SVGAGI. Written as DNA, the CDR3 is TGTGCCAGCACCGAAGGTGAGGGATCGGAAGCTTTCTTT. As protein: CASTEGEGSEAFF.